A selection of T cell receptor beta chains follows, all from one sample in a study of shared clonotypes between healthy human individuals. Only in-frame clones appear in the TCRdb table, and some are missing; sequencing was by immunoSEQ multiplex PCR. The profile shows about 2 million clones, 90% to 95% of them singletons. The sequencing input was naive CD4+ T cells sorted from blood. The origin of the receptors is a man aged 18 to 35 in good health. The conserved cysteine and the conserved F or W are not part of the CDR3 here.

J,V,CDR3
TRBJ2-2,TRBV6-1,ASIIRGAGELF
TRBJ1-1,TRBV11-1,ASSFPPGQVSKAF
TRBJ1-2,TRBV27,ASSFTGGNHYGYT
TRBJ1-1,TRBV7-8,ASSLLGTVVILTHMNTEAF
TRBJ2-5,TRBV4-1,ASSQVGTSGEETQY
TRBJ1-2,TRBV5-1,ASSLAPESYGYT
TRBJ2-7,TRBV29-1,SALLTSVPDEQY
TRBJ2-7,TRBV15,ATSRPLGAGTYEQY
TRBJ2-7,TRBV9,ASSVGYGVGNYEQY
TRBJ2-2,TRBV28,ASSSPGETGELF
TRBJ2-5,TRBV20-1,SARKETQY
TRBJ2-7,TRBV7-6,ASSPFPGASYEQY
TRBJ2-5,TRBV18,ASSWTGEASETQY
TRBJ1-5,TRBV9,ASSLIGNQPQH
TRBJ2-3,TRBV5-1,ASSTGRPTDTQY
TRBJ1-1,TRBV30,AWSERGFEAF
TRBJ1-2,TRBV27,ASRVTGEGSGYT
TRBJ2-5,TRBV5-4,ASRTWTEYQETQY
TRBJ1-6,TRBV6-6,ASSPRPGGLGSPLH
TRBJ2-2,TRBV18,ASSRSGVNTGELF
TRBJ2-5,TRBV14,ASSPTGPETQY
TRBJ1-4,TRBV18,ASSLLQTSNEKLF
TRBJ2-7,TRBV18,ASSPTTSTYEQY
TRBJ1-1,TRBV6-7,ASSSYGQGSCPRSTEAF
TRBJ2-5,TRBV7-9,ASSFGAGVQETQY
TRBJ1-1,TRBV10-3,AISDDRGGTEAF
TRBJ2-1,TRBV7-9,ASSKGLEDNEQF
TRBJ2-2,TRBV19,ASSWGQGKAGELF
TRBJ1-6,TRBV28,ASSFSSSPLH
TRBJ2-5,TRBV2,ASSHEEGRETQY
TRBJ2-7,TRBV5-1,ASSLLTGTPYEQY
TRBJ1-1,TRBV5-1,ASSLLWNTEAF
TRBJ1-6,TRBV19,ASSQQGGPPLH
TRBJ2-3,TRBV11-2,ASSRDFVGTDTQY
TRBJ1-2,TRBV19,ASRASGEHGYT
TRBJ2-7,TRBV6-6,ASRPGTGGGVAY
TRBJ2-7,TRBV9,ASSVDPTGTYEQY
TRBJ2-6,TRBV9,AGSVGRNSGANVLT
TRBJ1-2,TRBV19,ASSIGTGYT
TRBJ2-6,TRBV7-2,ASSFALGNVLT
TRBJ2-2,TRBV4-3,ASSQVLSNTGELF
TRBJ2-1,TRBV7-7,ASSLGSGGYNEQF
TRBJ2-3,TRBV10-3,ASGGLSTDTQY
TRBJ2-5,TRBV5-6,ASSRTGGAGETQY
TRBJ2-1,TRBV5-1,ASSSSGQGNNEQF
TRBJ1-6,TRBV7-3,ASSLGVGNSPLH
TRBJ2-1,TRBV30,AWAGTRAANEQF
TRBJ1-1,TRBV11-2,ASSPWGGNTEAF